A single sample gave rise to the 8 T cell receptor beta chains below, sequenced in a study of OX40 agonist ivuxolimab in advanced cancers. Data came from immunoSEQ multiplex PCR; TCRdb stores just in-frame clones and leaves some out. The profile shows under 25,000 clones, about two thirds of them singletons. Sequencing used CD4+ or CD8+ T cells sorted from blood, obtained in a trial of the OX40 agonist ivuxolimab. The receptors originated from an adult with an advanced solid tumor such as melanoma, head and neck, liver or kidney cancer.

This clone was seen a few times. The gene calls are TRBV5-1 and TRBJ2-3; 10 bases agree with TRBD1. The germline gives CDR1 SGHRS, CDR2 YFSETQ. J was trimmed by 2 bases and V by 4 bases; bases with no gene match: 7. CDR3 length equals 16 residues. The CDR3 region has the DNA TGCGCCAGCAGCCAGATGGGACAGGGGAACACAGATACGCAGTATTTT. This sequence encodes CASSQMGQGNTDTQYF.

V gene TRBV28 combines with J gene TRBJ1-3; 9 nucleotides agree with TRBD1. CDR3 length: 13 amino acids. Unmatched junction bases numbered 6, after V lost 7 bases and J lost 8 bases. Germline CDR1 and CDR2: MDHEN and SYDVKM. This CDR3 reads CASTGRTGDTIYF. DNA for the CDR3: TGTGCCAGCACAGGCAGGACAGGGGACACCATATATTTT.

J is TRBJ2-1 and V is TRBV19; D tentatively fits TRBD1 or TRBD2 (5 bases each). V was clipped by 3 bases and J by 1 base, with 10 bases between them. Germline values: CDR1 LNHDA, CDR2 SQIVND (reference sequence). This CDR3 spans 15 amino acids. CDR3 DNA: TGTGCCAGTAGTATCTTGGGGGAGTCCTACAATGAGCAGTTCTTC. It yields the protein CASSILGESYNEQFF.

The V call is TRBV28, the J call TRBJ1-5; TRBD1 is a possible D gene (5 bases). This CDR3 spans 14 amino acids. Germline V lookup: CDR1 MDHEN, CDR2 SYDVKM. Trimming stripped 6 bases from V and 7 bases from J, with 16 bases between. The CDR3 is CASRYGGVSQPQHF. The CDR3 DNA sequence: TGTGCCAGCAGGTACGGGGGGGTAAGCCAGCCCCAGCATTTT. The variable domain in full, completed from reference TRBV28 and TRBJ1-5, reads DVKVTQSSRYLVKRTGEKVFLECVQDMDHENMFWYRQDPGLGLRLIYFSYDVKMKEKGDIPEGYSVSREKKERFSLILESASTNQTSMYLCASRYGGVSQPQHFGDGTRLSIL.

The V call is TRBV11-1, the J call TRBJ2-1, with D perhaps TRBD1 (6 bases). With 0 bases removed from V and 6 bases from J, the gap between germline ends came to 9 bases. The CDR3 length is 14 residues. From germline, CDR1 is SGHAT and CDR2 FQDESV (reference sequence). CDR3 sequence reads: CASSLAGAGNEQFF. CDR3 nucleotide sequence: TGTGCCAGCAGCTTAGCGGGGGCTGGCAATGAGCAGTTCTTC.

Notes on this clone: The junction and the germline gene differ at one end; a read error may be behind it. This chain uses TRBV4-2 with TRBJ1-2; possible D gene TRBD1, 5 bases. Per the germline V gene, CDR1 is LGHNA and CDR2 is YNFKEQ. The CDR3 runs to 16 residues. CDR3 coding DNA: TGTGCCAGCAGCCAAGAGGGGCCGACAGCCGTCGATGGCCACACCTTC. Translation gives CASSQEGPTAVDGHTF.

This chain links TRBV2 with TRBJ2-5; unclear D gene. Trimming shortened V by 4 bases and J by 5 bases, and 11 bases separated the two germline ends. Germline CDR1 SNHLY, CDR2 FYNNEI. The CDR3 length is 13 residues. Here the CDR3 DNA reads TGTGCCAGCAGTGGAAGGGATCCCGAGACCCAGTACTTC. It codes for CASSGRDPETQYF.

This chain uses TRBV28 with TRBJ2-1; D could derive from TRBD1 or TRBD2 (7 bases each). CDR1 is MDHEN and CDR2 is SYDVKM in the germline V gene. CDR3 size: 12 residues. V was pared by 10 bases and J by 9 bases, with 16 bases between. The CDR3 region has the DNA TGTGCCACAGGGGGGGGGCAGGTTGAGCAGTTCTTC. This gives the protein CATGGGQVEQFF.